A single sample gave rise to the 30 T cell receptor beta chains below, sequenced in a study of T-cell reconstitution after alpha-beta-depleted transplantation in children. The library targeted TCRbeta and was prepared with unique molecular identifiers. In TCRdb, the PCR reads were re-called with MiXCR into one record per CDR3 protein. The sample includes 500,000 or so distinct CDR3 sequences, approximately 29% seen only once; the top ten take under 3%. The specimen was PBMCs from the stem cell graft donor, collected from the stem cell graft. These receptor sequences come from a human donor who donated a stem cell graft to a child with aplastic anemia.

The sample holds a few counts of this clonotype. This chain links TRBV12-3 or TRBV12-4 with TRBJ2-7; D uncertain. V lost 3 bases, J lost 2 bases, and 8 bases lay in between. This CDR3 is 13 amino acids long. The CDR3 region has the DNA TGTGCCAGCAGTTTCACCGCTACCTACGAGCAGTACGTC. It yields the protein CASSFTATYEQYV.

The J gene is TRBJ1-1, the V gene TRBV29-1; D unclear. CDR3 length: 12 amino acids. Germline CDR1 is SQVTM and CDR2 is ANQGSEA. With 7 bases removed from V and 3 bases from J, the gap between germline ends came to 12 bases. This chain's CDR3 is CSARTSDTEAFF. As DNA, the CDR3 is TGCAGCGCTAGGACCTCGGACACTGAAGCTTTCTTT. Full variable domain (outside the CDR3, taken from reference TRBV29-1 and TRBJ1-1): SAVISQKPSRDICQRGTSLTIQCQVDSQVTMMFWYRQQPGQSLTLIATANQGSEATYESGFVIDKFPISRPNLTFSTLTVSNMSPEDSSIYLCSARTSDTEAFFGQGTRLTVV.

The V call is TRBV12-3 or TRBV12-4, the J call TRBJ1-3; D remains ambiguous. V was clipped by 8 bases and J by 2 bases, with 13 bases between them. The CDR3 consists of 14 residues. The CDR3 is CASSRGSTGNTIYF. In DNA, the CDR3 is TGTGCCAGCTCGAGAGGGAGTACTGGAAACACCATATATTTT.

This rearrangement joins TRBV9 to TRBJ1-1; tentatively, D is TRBD1 (6 bases). Per the germline V gene, CDR1 is SGDLS and CDR2 is YYNGEE. The CDR3 is 14 residues long. Trimming shortened V by 4 bases and J by 3 bases, and 13 bases separated the two germline ends. CDR3 bases: TGTGCCAGCAGCAGGGGGGGACGGGACACTGAAGCTTTCTTT. Protein: CASSRGGRDTEAFF.

This clonotype was seen a few times. V usage is TRBV12-3 or TRBV12-4 and J usage is TRBJ2-1, with 8 positions matching TRBD2. CDR3 length equals 15 residues. With V trimmed by 7 bases and J by 2 bases, 7 bases remained unmatched. CDR3 sequence reads: CASTSLAGPYNEQFF. The CDR3 coding sequence is TGTGCCAGCACCTCATTAGCGGGGCCCTACAATGAGCAGTTCTTC.

The chain uses TRBV4-2 and TRBJ1-4; D remains unclear. V was shortened by 0 bases and J by 6 bases, with 2 bases between the two germline ends. CDR1 is LGHNA, CDR2 YNFKEQ, per germline. This CDR3 comprises 12 residues. The CDR3 reads CASSQEDEKLFF. The CDR3 nucleotides read TGTGCCAGCAGCCAAGAAGATGAAAAACTGTTTTTT.

This sequence joins TRBV18 and TRBJ2-7; TRBD1 might be the D (5 bases). The germline V and J ends were trimmed by 3 bases and 3 bases, with 15 bases remaining between them. The germline gives CDR1 KGHSH, CDR2 LQKENI. This CDR3 has 15 residues. CDR3 residues: CASSPVRTQNYEQYF. For the CDR3, the DNA is TGTGCCAGCTCACCGGTTCGGACACAAAACTACGAGCAGTACTTC.

This sequence joins TRBV9 and TRBJ1-3; D ambiguous. There are 15 residues in the CDR3. The V gene lost 4 bases and the J gene lost 0 bases, with 11 bases spanning the gap. Germline V gene data show CDR1 as SGDLS and CDR2 as YYNGEE. This CDR3 reads CASSPGPSSGNTIYF. As DNA, the CDR3 is TGTGCCAGCAGCCCCGGACCCAGCTCTGGAAACACCATATATTTT.

This rearrangement joins TRBV7-2 to TRBJ2-7; D not certain. The CDR3 has 15 residues. CDR1 and CDR2 from the germline V gene are SGHTA and FQGNSA. Trimming took 6 bases from V and 6 from J, leaving 21 bases between them. CDR3 coding DNA: TGTGCCAGCAGACAAACTAACACCCCGTCCAGCGAGCAGTACGTC. It specifies CASRQTNTPSSEQYV.

V and J are TRBV29-1 and TRBJ1-2; 7 positions agree with TRBD1. CDR1 is SQVTM and CDR2 is ANQGSEA in the germline V gene. Unmatched junction bases numbered 8, after V lost 6 bases and J lost 7 bases. CDR3 length: 12 residues. CDR3 region: CSVATGYFGYTF. Here the CDR3 DNA reads TGCAGCGTAGCGACAGGGTATTTTGGCTACACCTTC.

The V and J genes are TRBV6-1 and TRBJ1-1, with a weak D call TRBD1 (6 bases). There are 15 residues in the CDR3. V was trimmed by 3 bases and J by 0 bases, leaving 11 bases between them. CDR1 is MNHNS, CDR2 SASEGT, per germline. The CDR3 region has the DNA TGTGCCAGCAGTGAGGGGGCCCGCATGAACACTGAAGCTTTCTTT. It encodes CASSEGARMNTEAFF.

This clonotype was seen a single time. V is TRBV9 and J is TRBJ1-6; 7 nucleotides line up with TRBD1. The CDR3 length is 13 residues. Germline loops: CDR1 SGDLS, CDR2 YYNGEE. V lost 6 bases, J lost 8 bases, and 5 bases stayed unmatched. DNA for the CDR3: TGTGCCAGCACCCGGGACAGAGATTCACCCCTCCACTTT. Translated, it gives CASTRDRDSPLHF.

The chain links TRBV12-3 or TRBV12-4 to TRBJ1-5; a possible D gene is TRBD1 (5 bases). This CDR3 has 13 amino acids. V was clipped by 6 bases and J by 1 base, with 7 bases between them. The CDR3 DNA is TGTGCCAGCAGAAGACAGAGCAATCAGCCCCAGCATTTT. Amino acid sequence: CASRRQSNQPQHF.

The rearrangement uses TRBV6-1 and TRBJ1-1, with D possibly TRBD1 on 5 matching bases. V lost 3 bases to trimming and J lost 3 bases, with 11 bases between them. Germline CDR1 is MNHNS and CDR2 is SASEGT. The CDR3 consists of 14 residues. In DNA, the CDR3 is TGTGCCAGCAGTGACCAACCGGGGGACACTGAAGCTTTCTTT. Amino acid sequence: CASSDQPGDTEAFF.

The chain uses TRBV18 and TRBJ1-1, with D unclear. Germline V gives CDR1 KGHSH, CDR2 LQKENI. V lost 0 bases and J 5 bases, leaving 13 bases between the germline ends. This CDR3 region has 15 residues. CDR3 in amino acids: CASSPPLGFGTEAFF. The CDR3 DNA is TGTGCCAGCTCACCACCGCTAGGGTTTGGGACTGAAGCTTTCTTT. Together with reference TRBV18 and TRBJ1-1, the CDR3 gives the full variable domain: NAGVMQNPRHLVRRRGQEARLRCSPMKGHSHVYWYRQLPEEGLKFMVYLQKENIIDESGMPKERFSAEFPKEGPSILRIQQVVRGDSAAYFCASSPPLGFGTEAFFGQGTRLTVV.

The chain combines TRBV28 with TRBJ2-7; D might be TRBD2 (6 bases). The germline V gene encodes CDR1 MDHEN and CDR2 SYDVKM. The CDR3 extends over 12 amino acids. V was trimmed by 5 bases and J by 6 bases, leaving 11 bases between them. The DNA of the CDR3 is TGTGCCAGCAGTCCAGGACTACGCGAGCAGTACTTC. As protein: CASSPGLREQYF.

This clonotype is a singleton in its sample. The gene calls are TRBV12-3 or TRBV12-4 and TRBJ1-2; 11 bases align to TRBD1. CDR3 length: 15 residues. With V trimmed by 2 bases and J by 7 bases, 6 bases remained unmatched. For the CDR3, the DNA is TGTGCCAGCAGTTTAAGTGGGACAGGGGGGCTTGGCTACACCTTC. Translating it yields CASSLSGTGGLGYTF.

The chain employs TRBV4-3 and TRBJ2-6; 7 bases line up with TRBD1. Germline loops: CDR1 LGHNA, CDR2 YSLEER. V shed 4 bases, J shed 0 bases, and the junction held 9 bases outside the gene matches. The CDR3 runs to 18 residues. The CDR3 coding sequence is TGCGCCAGCAGCCCCCGGACAGGATACACCTCTGGGGCCAACGTCCTGACTTTC. Protein sequence: CASSPRTGYTSGANVLTF.

The chain is built from TRBV29-1 and TRBJ2-7, with 9 bases matching TRBD1. The junction had 12 bases not matched to a gene; V was cut back by 4 bases and J by 2 bases. Germline lookup yields CDR1 SQVTM and CDR2 ANQGSEA. CDR3 size: 16 residues. CDR3 in amino acids: CSVAGTGITYTYEQYF. Written as DNA, the CDR3 is TGCAGCGTTGCCGGGACAGGGATTACCTATACCTACGAGCAGTACTTC.

This clonotype was seen more than once but under ten times. The CDR3 region is CATSRGSGTDTQYF. The DNA for the CDR3 is TGTGCCACCAGCAGAGGTTCGGGCACAGATACGCAGTATTTT. The V gene is TRBV15, the J gene TRBJ2-3; D uncertain. The CDR3 extends over 14 amino acids. CDR1 is LNHNV, CDR2 YYDKDF, per germline (reference sequence). Between the trimmed V and J ends, which lost 1 base and 1 base, there was a span of 6 bases.

This clonotype was counted only a few times. The rearrangement uses TRBV7-2 and TRBJ2-1; 15 positions agree with TRBD2. This CDR3 comprises 16 residues. Trimming took 4 bases from V and 14 from J; bases not matched to a gene: 12. Germline CDR1 SGHTA, CDR2 FQGNSA. CDR3 DNA: TGTGCCAGCAGCTCCGACAGCGGGACTAGCGGGAGGCAGGAGTTCTTC. It encodes CASSSDSGTSGRQEFF.

The J gene is TRBJ2-6, the V gene TRBV28; weak D call: TRBD2 (6 bases). V dropped 1 base and J dropped 4 bases, with 14 bases sitting between them. Germline V lookup: CDR1 MDHEN, CDR2 SYDVKM. CDR3 size: 17 residues. CDR3 in DNA: TGTGCCAGCAGTTTATACGGGGCGGGGACCGGGGCCAACGTCCTGACTTTC. Translated, it gives CASSLYGAGTGANVLTF.

The gene calls are TRBV12-3 or TRBV12-4 and TRBJ1-3, with a weak D call TRBD1 (6 bases). This CDR3 comprises 15 residues. With 5 bases removed from V and 3 bases from J, the gap between germline ends came to 14 bases. As DNA, the CDR3 is TGTGCCAGCAGTCCGAGCACAGGGAGTGGAAACACCATATATTTT. The encoded protein is CASSPSTGSGNTIYF.

This clonotype was seen more than once but under ten times. The chain couples TRBV5-1 to TRBJ2-5; 11 nucleotides match TRBD1. The CDR3 covers 16 residues. CDR1 is SGHRS, CDR2 YFSETQ, per germline. V dropped 5 bases and J dropped 5; count of bases not matched to a gene: 11. DNA of the CDR3: TGCGCCAGCAGTGACGGACAGGGGGCGTTTTGGGAGACCCAGTACTTC. Amino acid sequence: CASSDGQGAFWETQYF.

This clonotype occurred a few times. This chain connects TRBV9 to TRBJ2-3; D could derive from TRBD1 or TRBD2 (5 bases each). Per germline, CDR1 SGDLS and CDR2 YYNGEE. Between the trimmed V and J ends, which lost 0 bases and 1 base, there was a span of 12 bases. The CDR3 runs 16 residues. The CDR3 bases are TGTGCCAGCAGCGTAGATTGGGGGACGGGCACAGATACGCAGTATTTT. Translated, it gives CASSVDWGTGTDTQYF.

This clonotype was recorded a few times. J is TRBJ1-2 and V is TRBV7-2, with a tentative D call TRBD1 (6 bases). The ends were cut back, 0 bases at V and 4 bases at J, with 18 bases in the middle. The CDR3 has 17 amino acids. Per germline, CDR1 SGHTA and CDR2 FQGNSA. This chain's CDR3 is CASSLAEETGRLYGYTF. In nucleotides, the CDR3 is TGTGCCAGCAGCTTAGCGGAGGAAACAGGGCGCCTCTATGGCTACACCTTC.

There are a few counts of this clonotype. The genes are TRBV7-9 and TRBJ1-1; no clear D gene. Germline CDR1 and CDR2: SEHNR and FQNEAQ (reference sequence). This CDR3 has 14 amino acids. The V end lost 1 base, the J end lost 4 bases, and 10 bases lay between the germline ends. Here the CDR3 reads CASSLDDRPTEAFF. CDR3 nucleotides: TGTGCCAGCAGCTTAGATGATCGGCCCACTGAAGCTTTCTTT.

The DNA for the CDR3 is TGTGCCACCGTAGCGGGGGCTACTGGGGCCAACGTCCTGACTTTC. Protein: CATVAGATGANVLTF. The rearrangement joins TRBV10-3 to TRBJ2-6, with 9 bases fitting TRBD2. Germline V gene lookup returns CDR1 ENHRY and CDR2 SYGVKD. V shed 10 bases and J 2 bases; nucleotides not matched to a gene: 6. The CDR3 length is 15 residues.

This clonotype was seen a few times. The junction and the germline gene differ at one end; a read error may be behind it. This chain links TRBV12-3 or TRBV12-4 with TRBJ2-5, with 7 bases lining up with TRBD2. CDR3 size: 12 residues. As DNA, the CDR3 is TGTGCCAGCAGTTTTGGACTAGTCGATCCAAGCTTC. Its translation: CASSFGLVDPSF.

This clonotype has a handful of counts. The V gene is TRBV28, the J gene TRBJ2-5; D possibly corresponds to TRBD1 (6 bases). Trimming removed 5 bases from V and 4 bases from J, with 14 bases in between. Germline V lookup: CDR1 MDHEN, CDR2 SYDVKM. The CDR3 extends over 14 amino acids. The CDR3 nucleotides read TGTGCCAGCAGTCCCCGGACAGTAGGAGAGACCCAGTACTTC. Its translation is CASSPRTVGETQYF.